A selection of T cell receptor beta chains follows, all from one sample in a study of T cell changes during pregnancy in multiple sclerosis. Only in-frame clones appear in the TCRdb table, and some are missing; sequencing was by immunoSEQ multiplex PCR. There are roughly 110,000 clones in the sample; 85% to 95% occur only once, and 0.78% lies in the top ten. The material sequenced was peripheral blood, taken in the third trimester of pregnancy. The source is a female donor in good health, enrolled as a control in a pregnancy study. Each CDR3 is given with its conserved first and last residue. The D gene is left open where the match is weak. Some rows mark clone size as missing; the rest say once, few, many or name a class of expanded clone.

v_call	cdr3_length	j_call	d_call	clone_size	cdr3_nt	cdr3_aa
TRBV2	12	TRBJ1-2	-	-	TGTGCCAGCTGGGAGGGGACGGGAGGCTACACCTTC	CASWEGTGGYTF
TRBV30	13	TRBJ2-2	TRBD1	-	TGTGCCTTGCGGGACAGGGACACCGGGGAGCTGTTTTTT	CALRDRDTGELFF
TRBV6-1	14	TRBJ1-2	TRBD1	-	TGTGCCAGCAGTGGGGGGACAGGGGGCCACGGCTACACCTTC	CASSGGTGGHGYTF
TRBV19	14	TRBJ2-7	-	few	TGTGCCAGTAGTACCTTGTCTGGTCCCCGGGGGCAGTACTTC	CASSTLSGPRGQYF
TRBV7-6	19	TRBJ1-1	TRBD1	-	TGTGCCAGCAGTTTTAGTCCGTGGACAGGGGGGGCGTTGGACACTGAAGCTTTCTTT	CASSFSPWTGGALDTEAFF
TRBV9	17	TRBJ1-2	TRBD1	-	TGTGCCAGCAGCGCGTTTCTAGGGACAGACTCCCTCTATGGCTACACCTTC	CASSAFLGTDSLYGYTF
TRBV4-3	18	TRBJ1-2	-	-	TGCGCCAGCAGCCAACCCCTAAGGTCGGGGGGCCTTCCTCGTGGCTACACCTTC	CASSQPLRSGGLPRGYTF
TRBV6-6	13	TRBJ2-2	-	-	TGTGCCAGCAGCCTCGGTAGCACCGGGGAGCTGTTTTTT	CASSLGSTGELFF
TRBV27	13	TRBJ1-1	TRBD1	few	TGTGCCAGCAGTACAGGGACAGGGCCTGAAGCTTTCTTT	CASSTGTGPEAFF
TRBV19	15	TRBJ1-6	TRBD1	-	TGTGCCAGTAGTATCGAAGGGACAGCGAATTCACCCCTCCACTTT	CASSIEGTANSPLHF
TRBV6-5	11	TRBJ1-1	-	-	TGTGCCAGCACCAATGGCAGGGTTGCTTTCTTT	CASTNGRVAFF
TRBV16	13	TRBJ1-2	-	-	TGTGCCAGCAGCCTCCAGGGGCCCTGGGGCTACACCTTC	CASSLQGPWGYTF
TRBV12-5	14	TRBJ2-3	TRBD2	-	TGTGCTAGTGCGCTAGCGGGGCCCACAGATACGCAGTATTTT	CASALAGPTDTQYF
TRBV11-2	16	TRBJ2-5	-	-	TGTGCCAGCAGCCAACGGGGGAACGATATTCAAGAGACCCAGTACTTC	CASSQRGNDIQETQYF
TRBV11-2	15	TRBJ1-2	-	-	TGTGCCAGCAGCTTAGAAGGGATAGGGGTCTATGGCTACACCTTC	CASSLEGIGVYGYTF
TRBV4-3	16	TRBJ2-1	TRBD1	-	TGCGCCAGCAGCTCCCAATATTACAGGGGCAGGGATGAGCAGTTCTTC	CASSSQYYRGRDEQFF
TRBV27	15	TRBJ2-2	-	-	TGTGCCAGCAGTTTCGGGGGGCTGTGGACCGGGGAGCTGTTTTTT	CASSFGGLWTGELFF
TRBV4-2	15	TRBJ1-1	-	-	TGTGCCAGCAGCCCGCGGACAGTGCTGAACACTGAAGCTTTCTTT	CASSPRTVLNTEAFF
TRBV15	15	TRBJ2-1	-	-	TGTGCCACCAGCAGAGATCGAGAGAACTACAATGAGCAGTTCTTC	CATSRDRENYNEQFF
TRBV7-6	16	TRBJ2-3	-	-	TGTGCCAGCAGCTCGGAAAGCGGACTCGGCACAGATACGCAGTATTTT	CASSSESGLGTDTQYF
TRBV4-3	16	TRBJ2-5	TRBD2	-	TGCGCCAGCAGCCCAGGGGCGGGACTAGCTTTAGAGACCCAGTACTTC	CASSPGAGLALETQYF
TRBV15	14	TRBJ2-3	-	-	TGTGCCACCAGTTTGGGGGGGCCGACAGATACGCAGTATTTT	CATSLGGPTDTQYF
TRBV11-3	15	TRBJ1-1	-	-	TGTGCCAGCAGCAGGCGGGGGACTAGGGGCACTGAAGCTTTCTTT	CASSRRGTRGTEAFF
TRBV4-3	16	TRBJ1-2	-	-	TGCGCCAGCAGCCAACGAACTGGGCCGCATACGGGGGGCTACACCTTC	CASSQRTGPHTGGYTF
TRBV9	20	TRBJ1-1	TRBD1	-	TGTGCCAGCAGCGCCTTTATGGCCGACAGGGTAGGAGAGTTGAACACTGAAGCTTTCTTT	CASSAFMADRVGELNTEAFF
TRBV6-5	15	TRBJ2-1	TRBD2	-	TGTGCCAGCAGTGGTAGCGGGGGGTCCTACAATGAGCAGTTCTTC	CASSGSGGSYNEQFF
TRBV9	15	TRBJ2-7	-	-	TGTGCCAGCAGCGCCGAGGCCAGGGGTGGGGACGAGCAGTACTTC	CASSAEARGGDEQYF
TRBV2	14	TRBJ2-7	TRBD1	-	TGTGCCAGCGAGGTTATGACAGGGACCTACGAGCAGTACTTC	CASEVMTGTYEQYF
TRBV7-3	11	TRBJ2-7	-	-	TGTGCCAGCAGCTTAATCGACGAGCAGTACTTC	CASSLIDEQYF
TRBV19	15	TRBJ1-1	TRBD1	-	TGTGCCAGTAGTACGCACAGGGGTGAGAACACTGAAGCTTTCTTT	CASSTHRGENTEAFF
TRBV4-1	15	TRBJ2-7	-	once	TGCGCCAGCAGCCAAGAGGGCGTTGCCTCCTACGAGCAGTACTTC	CASSQEGVASYEQYF
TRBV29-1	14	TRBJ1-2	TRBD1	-	TGCAGCGTTGTTAAGACAGGGAAGGGCTATGGCTACACCTTC	CSVVKTGKGYGYTF
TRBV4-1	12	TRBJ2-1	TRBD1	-	TGCGCCAGCAGCCAATTATTAGGGGGCCAGTTCTTC	CASSQLLGGQFF
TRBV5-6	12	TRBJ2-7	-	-	TGTGCCAGCAGCTTGGACAGGGAGTGGCAGTACTTC	CASSLDREWQYF
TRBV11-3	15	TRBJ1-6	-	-	TGTGCCAGCAGTGGTGGGAGGACGGTTAATTCACCCCTCCACTTT	CASSGGRTVNSPLHF
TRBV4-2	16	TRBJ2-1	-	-	TGTGCCAGCAGCCAAGATCGCGCGAGCTCGTACAATGAGCAGTTCTTC	CASSQDRASSYNEQFF
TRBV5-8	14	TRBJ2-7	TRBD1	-	TGTGCCAGCAGCTTGGGAGGGACAGGGGACGAGCAGTACTTC	CASSLGGTGDEQYF
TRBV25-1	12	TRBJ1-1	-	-	TGTGCCAGCAGCTCCCTCGGGGCTGAAGCTTTCTTT	CASSSLGAEAFF
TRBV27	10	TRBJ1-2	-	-	TGTGCCAGCAGCATCTATGGCTACACCTTC	CASSIYGYTF
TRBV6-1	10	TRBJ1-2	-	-	TGTGCCAGCAGTTTTCGTGGCTACACCTTC	CASSFRGYTF
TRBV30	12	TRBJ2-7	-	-	TGTGCCTGGGCGGGACAGCCCTACGAGCAGTACTTC	CAWAGQPYEQYF
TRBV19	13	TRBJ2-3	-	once	TGTGCCAGTACAGGCAGAAGCACAGATACGCAGTATTTT	CASTGRSTDTQYF